This T cell receptor (beta chain) was sequenced during a study of blood T cell repertoires in COVID-19. Study summary: In each case, the material was cDNA or gDNA derived from T cells, B-cell-depleted T cells, or PBMCs.

Authors' analysis steps: Amplification of reference gene primers was used by the study to estimate nucleated cell counts. Method: immunoSEQ multiplex PCR; TCRdb's copy keeps in-frame clones and lacks some. V and J calls and clone size are as listed in that table; D and trimming were resolved from the DNA. Among 130,000 to 150,000 clones listed, 80% to 90% were seen once. CDR1 is ENHRY and CDR2 is SYGVKD in the germline V gene. V was shortened by 1 base and J by 4 bases, with 10 bases between the two germline ends. The CDR3 is made up of 15 amino acids. The V call is TRBV10-3, the J call TRBJ2-2; D is undetermined. This TCR was recovered from a woman aged 60-75 years with COVID-19, enrolled during active disease. The sequencing input was peripheral blood. The CDR3 bases are TGTGCCATCAGTGAGTACCCTCGAGGCACCGGGGAGCTGTTTTTT. Its translation is CAISEYPRGTGELFF.